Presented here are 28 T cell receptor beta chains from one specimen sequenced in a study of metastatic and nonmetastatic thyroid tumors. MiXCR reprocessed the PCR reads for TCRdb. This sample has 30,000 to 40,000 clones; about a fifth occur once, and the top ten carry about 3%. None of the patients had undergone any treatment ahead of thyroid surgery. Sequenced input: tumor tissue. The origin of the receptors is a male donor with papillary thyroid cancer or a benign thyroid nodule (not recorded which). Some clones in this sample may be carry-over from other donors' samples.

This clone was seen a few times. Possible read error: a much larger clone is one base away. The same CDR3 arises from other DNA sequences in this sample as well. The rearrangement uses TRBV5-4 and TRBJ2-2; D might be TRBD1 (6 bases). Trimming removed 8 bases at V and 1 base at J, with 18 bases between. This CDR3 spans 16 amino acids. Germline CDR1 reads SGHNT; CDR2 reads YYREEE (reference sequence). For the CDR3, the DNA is TGTGCCAGTGGGGTAAAGACAGGTCGGAACACCGGGGAGCTGTTTTTT. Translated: CASGVKTGRNTGELFF.

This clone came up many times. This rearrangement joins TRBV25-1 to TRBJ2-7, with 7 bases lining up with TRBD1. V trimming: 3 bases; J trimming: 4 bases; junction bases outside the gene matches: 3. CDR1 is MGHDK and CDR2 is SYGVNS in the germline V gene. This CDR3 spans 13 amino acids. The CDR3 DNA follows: TGTGCCAGCAGTGACAGGGGGATGTACGAGCAGTACTTC. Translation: CASSDRGMYEQYF.

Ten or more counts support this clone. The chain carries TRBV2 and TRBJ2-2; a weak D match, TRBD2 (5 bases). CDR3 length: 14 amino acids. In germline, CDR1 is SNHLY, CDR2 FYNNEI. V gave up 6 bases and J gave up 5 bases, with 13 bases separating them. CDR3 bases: TGTGCCAGCAGCCCTGAGGGCAGGACCGGGGAGCTGTTTTTT. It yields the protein CASSPEGRTGELFF.

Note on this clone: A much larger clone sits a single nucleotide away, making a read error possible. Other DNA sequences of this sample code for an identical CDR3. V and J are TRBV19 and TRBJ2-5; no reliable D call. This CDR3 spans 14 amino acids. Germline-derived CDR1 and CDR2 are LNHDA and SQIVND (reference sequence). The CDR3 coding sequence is TGTGCCAGTAGTATAGGTGGGTACCAAGGGACCCAGTACTTC. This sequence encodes CASSIGGYQGTQYF.

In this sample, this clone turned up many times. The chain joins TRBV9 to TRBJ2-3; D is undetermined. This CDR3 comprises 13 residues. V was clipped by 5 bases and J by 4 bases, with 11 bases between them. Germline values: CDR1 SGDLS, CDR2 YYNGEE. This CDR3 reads CASSVDPADTQYF. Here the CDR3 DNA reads TGTGCCAGCAGTGTGGACCCGGCAGATACGCAGTATTTT.

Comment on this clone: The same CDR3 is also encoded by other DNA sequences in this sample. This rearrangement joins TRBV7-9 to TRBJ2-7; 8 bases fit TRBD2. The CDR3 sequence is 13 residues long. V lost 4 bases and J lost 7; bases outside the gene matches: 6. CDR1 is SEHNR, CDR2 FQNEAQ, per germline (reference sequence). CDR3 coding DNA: TGTGCCAGCAGCTCGACGGGAGGGAGAGAGCAGTACTTC. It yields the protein CASSSTGGREQYF.

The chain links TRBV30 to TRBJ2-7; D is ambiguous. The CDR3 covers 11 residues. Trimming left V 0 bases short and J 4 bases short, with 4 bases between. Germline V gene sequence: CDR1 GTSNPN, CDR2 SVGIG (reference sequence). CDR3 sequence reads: CAWSVGYEQYF. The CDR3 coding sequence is TGTGCCTGGAGTGTAGGGTACGAGCAGTACTTC. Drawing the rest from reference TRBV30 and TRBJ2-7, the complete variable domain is SQTIHQWPATLVQPVGSPLSLECTVEGTSNPNLYWYRQAAGRGLQLLFYSVGIGQISSEVPQNLSASRPQDRQFILSSKKLLLSDSGFYLCAWSVGYEQYFGPGTRLTVT.

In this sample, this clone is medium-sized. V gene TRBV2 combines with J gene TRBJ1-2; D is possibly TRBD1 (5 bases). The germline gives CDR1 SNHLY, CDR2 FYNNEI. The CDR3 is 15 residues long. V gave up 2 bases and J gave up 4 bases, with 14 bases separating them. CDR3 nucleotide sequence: TGTGCCAGCAGTGAAAGAGACGAGGGGCTCTATGGCTACACCTTC. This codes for CASSERDEGLYGYTF.

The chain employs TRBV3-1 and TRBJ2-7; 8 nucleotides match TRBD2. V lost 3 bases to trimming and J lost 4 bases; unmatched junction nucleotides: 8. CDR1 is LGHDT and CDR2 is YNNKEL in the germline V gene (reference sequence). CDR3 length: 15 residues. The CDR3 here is CASSHTGGAFYEQYF. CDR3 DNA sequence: TGTGCCAGCAGCCACACCGGGGGGGCCTTTTACGAGCAGTACTTC.

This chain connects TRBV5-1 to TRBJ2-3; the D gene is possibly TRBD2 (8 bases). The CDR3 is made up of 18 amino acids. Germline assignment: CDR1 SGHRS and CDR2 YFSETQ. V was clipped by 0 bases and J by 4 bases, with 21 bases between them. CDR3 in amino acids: CASSLDRGPGGHPDTQYF. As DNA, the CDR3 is TGCGCCAGCAGCTTGGACAGGGGCCCGGGAGGGCACCCAGATACGCAGTATTTT.

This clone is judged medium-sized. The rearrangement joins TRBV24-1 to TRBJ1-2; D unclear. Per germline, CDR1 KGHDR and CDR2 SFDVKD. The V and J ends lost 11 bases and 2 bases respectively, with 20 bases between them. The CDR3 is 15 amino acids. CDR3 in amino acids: CASKPWGRVNYGYTF. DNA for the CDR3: TGTGCCAGTAAGCCGTGGGGAAGGGTGAACTATGGCTACACCTTC.

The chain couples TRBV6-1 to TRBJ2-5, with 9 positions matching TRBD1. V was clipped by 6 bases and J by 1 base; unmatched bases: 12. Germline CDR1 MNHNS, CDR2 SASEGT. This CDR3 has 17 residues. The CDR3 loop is CASSSLTGTGSQETQYF. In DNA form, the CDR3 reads TGTGCCAGCAGCAGCCTAACCGGGACAGGGAGCCAAGAGACCCAGTACTTC.

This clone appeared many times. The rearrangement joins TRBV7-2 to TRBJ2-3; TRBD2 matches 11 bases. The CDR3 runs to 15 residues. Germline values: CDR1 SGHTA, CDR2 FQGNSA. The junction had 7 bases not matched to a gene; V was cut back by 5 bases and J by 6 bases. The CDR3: CASSLLAGVGDTQYF. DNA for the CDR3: TGTGCCAGCAGCCTACTAGCGGGAGTAGGTGATACGCAGTATTTT.

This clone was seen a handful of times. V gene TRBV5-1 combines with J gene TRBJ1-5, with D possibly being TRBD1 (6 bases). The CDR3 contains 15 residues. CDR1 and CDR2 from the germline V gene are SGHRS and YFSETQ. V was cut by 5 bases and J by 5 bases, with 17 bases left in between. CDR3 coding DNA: TGCGCCAGCAGTCTGGAGGGGGACCGGGATCAGCCCCAGCATTTT. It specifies CASSLEGDRDQPQHF.

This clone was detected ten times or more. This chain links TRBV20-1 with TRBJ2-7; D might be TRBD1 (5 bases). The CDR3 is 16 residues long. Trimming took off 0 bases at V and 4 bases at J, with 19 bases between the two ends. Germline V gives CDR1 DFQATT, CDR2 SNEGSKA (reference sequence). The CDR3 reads CSARDLGKGLWYEQYF. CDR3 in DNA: TGCAGTGCTAGAGATCTGGGGAAGGGGCTGTGGTACGAGCAGTACTTC.

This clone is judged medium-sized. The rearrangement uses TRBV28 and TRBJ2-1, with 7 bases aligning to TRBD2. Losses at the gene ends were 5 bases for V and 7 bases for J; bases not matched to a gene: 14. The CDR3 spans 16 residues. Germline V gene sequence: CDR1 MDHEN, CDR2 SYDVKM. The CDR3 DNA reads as TGTGCCAGCAGTCCCCTTCGGACTAGAACACGTAATGAGCAGTTCTTC. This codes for CASSPLRTRTRNEQFF.

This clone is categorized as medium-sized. The CDR3 DNA reads TGCAGTGCTAGCCGGGGCAACTCCTACGAGCAGTACTTC. This translates into CSASRGNSYEQYF. The V and J genes are TRBV20-1 and TRBJ2-7, with D perhaps TRBD1 or TRBD2 (5 bases each). Per the germline V gene, CDR1 is DFQATT and CDR2 is SNEGSKA (reference sequence). The CDR3 totals 13 residues. V lost 3 bases, J lost 0 bases, and 9 bases lay in between.

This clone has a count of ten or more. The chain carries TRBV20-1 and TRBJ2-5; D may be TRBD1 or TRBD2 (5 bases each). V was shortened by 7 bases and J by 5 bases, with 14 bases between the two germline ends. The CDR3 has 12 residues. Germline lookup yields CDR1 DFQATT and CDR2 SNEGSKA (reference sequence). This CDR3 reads CSVTTEGETQYF. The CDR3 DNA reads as TGCAGTGTGACCACCGAGGGGGAGACCCAGTACTTC.

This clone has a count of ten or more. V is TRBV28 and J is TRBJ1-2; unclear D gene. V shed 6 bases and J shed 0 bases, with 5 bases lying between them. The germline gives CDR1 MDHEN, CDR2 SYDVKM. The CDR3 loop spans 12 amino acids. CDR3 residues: CASRVSNYGYTF. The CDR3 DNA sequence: TGTGCCAGCAGGGTTTCTAACTATGGCTACACCTTC.

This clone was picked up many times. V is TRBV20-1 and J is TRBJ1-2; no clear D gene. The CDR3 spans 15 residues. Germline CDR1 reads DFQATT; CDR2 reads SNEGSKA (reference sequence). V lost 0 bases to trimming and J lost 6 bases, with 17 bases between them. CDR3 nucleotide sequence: TGCAGTGCTAGAGAGGGTCTGACCCCCCGGGATGGCTACACCTTC. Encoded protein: CSAREGLTPRDGYTF.

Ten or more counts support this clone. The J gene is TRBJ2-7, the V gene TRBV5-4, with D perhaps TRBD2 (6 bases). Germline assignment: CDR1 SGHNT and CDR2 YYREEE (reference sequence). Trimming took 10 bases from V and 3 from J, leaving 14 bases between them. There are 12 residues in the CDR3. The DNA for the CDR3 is TGTGCCGGCGGGCAGGGAGGCTACGAGCAGTACTTC. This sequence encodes CAGGQGGYEQYF.

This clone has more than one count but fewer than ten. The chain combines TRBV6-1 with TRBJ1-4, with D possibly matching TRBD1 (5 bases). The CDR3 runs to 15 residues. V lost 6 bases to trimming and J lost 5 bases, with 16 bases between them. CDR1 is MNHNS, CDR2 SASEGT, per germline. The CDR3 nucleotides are TGTGCCAGCAGCCTCCGGGGGTCCCCAAATGAAAAACTGTTTTTT. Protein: CASSLRGSPNEKLFF.

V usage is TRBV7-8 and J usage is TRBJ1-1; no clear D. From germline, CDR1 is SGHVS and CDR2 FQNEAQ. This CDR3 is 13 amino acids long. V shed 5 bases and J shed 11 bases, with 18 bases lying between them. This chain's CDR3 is CASSVGMNNEAFF. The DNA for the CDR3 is TGTGCCAGCAGCGTAGGGATGAACAATGAGGCTTTCTTT. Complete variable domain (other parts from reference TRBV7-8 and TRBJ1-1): GAGVSQSPRYKVAKRGQDVALRCDPISGHVSLFWYQQALGQGPEFLTYFQNEAQLDKSGLPSDRFFAERPEGSVSTLKIQRTQQEDSAVYLCASSVGMNNEAFFGQGTRLTVV.

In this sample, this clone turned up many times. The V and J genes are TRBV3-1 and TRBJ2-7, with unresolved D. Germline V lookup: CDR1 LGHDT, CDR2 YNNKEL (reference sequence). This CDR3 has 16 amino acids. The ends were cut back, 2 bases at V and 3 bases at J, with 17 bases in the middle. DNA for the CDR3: TGTGCCAGCAGCCAAAATCTGGCGGTTAGTATCTACGAGCAGTACTTC. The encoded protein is CASSQNLAVSIYEQYF.

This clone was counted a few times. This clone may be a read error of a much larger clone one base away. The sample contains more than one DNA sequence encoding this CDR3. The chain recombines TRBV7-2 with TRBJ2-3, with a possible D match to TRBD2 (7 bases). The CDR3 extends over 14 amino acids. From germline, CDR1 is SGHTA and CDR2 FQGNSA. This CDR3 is CASSSSGGTDTQYF. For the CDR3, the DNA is TGTGCCAGCAGCTCGTCGGGGGGCACAGATACTCAGTATTTT.

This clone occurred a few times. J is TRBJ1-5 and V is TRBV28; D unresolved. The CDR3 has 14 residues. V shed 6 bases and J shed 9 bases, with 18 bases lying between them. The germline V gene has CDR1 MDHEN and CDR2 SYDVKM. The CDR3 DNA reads TGTGCCAGCAGAGAGTTACTTCTTAATTCGCCCCAGCATTTT. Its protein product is CASRELLLNSPQHF.

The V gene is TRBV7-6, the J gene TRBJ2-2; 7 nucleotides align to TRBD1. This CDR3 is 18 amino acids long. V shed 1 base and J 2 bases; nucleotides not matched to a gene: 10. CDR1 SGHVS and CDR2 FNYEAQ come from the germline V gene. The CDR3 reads CASSLGLPGGVNTGELFF. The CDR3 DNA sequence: TGTGCCAGCAGCTTAGGGTTACCAGGGGGAGTAAACACCGGGGAGCTGTTTTTT.

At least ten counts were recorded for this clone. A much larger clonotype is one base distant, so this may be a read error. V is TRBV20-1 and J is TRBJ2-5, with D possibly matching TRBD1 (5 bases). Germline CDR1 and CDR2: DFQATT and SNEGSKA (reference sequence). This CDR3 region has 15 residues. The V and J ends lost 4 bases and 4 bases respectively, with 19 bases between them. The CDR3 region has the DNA TGCAGTGCTAAGCCCCTTGGGGCCTCCCCAGAGACCCAGTACTTC. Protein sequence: CSAKPLGASPETQYF.